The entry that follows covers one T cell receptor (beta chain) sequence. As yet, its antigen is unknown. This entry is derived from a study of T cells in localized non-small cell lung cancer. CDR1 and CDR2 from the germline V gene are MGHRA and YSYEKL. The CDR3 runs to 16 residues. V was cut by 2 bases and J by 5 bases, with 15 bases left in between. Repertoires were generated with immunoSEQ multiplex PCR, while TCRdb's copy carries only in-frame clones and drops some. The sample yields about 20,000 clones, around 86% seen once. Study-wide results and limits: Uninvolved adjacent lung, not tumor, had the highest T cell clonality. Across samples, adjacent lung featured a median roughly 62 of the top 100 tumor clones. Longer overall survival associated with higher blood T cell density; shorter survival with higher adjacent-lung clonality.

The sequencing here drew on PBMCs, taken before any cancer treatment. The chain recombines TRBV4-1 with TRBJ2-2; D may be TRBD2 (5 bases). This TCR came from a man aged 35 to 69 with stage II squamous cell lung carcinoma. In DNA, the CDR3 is TGCGCCAGCAGCCAAAACCCCGGGATCGAGACCGGGGAGCTGTTTTTT. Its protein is CASSQNPGIETGELFF.